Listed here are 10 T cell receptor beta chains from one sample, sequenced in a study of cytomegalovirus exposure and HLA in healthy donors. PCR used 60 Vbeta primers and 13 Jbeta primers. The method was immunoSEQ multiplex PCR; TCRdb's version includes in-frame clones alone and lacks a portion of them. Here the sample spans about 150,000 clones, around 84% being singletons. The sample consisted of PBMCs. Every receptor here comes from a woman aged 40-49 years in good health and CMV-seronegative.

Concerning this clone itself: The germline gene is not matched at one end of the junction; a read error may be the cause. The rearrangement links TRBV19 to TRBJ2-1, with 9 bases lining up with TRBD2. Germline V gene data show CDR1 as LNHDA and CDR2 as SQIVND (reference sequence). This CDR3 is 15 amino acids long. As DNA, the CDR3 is TGTGCCAGTAGTATGGGGAGCGGGGGGTTCCGACTGCGAGTCTTC. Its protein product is CASSMGSGGFRLRVF.

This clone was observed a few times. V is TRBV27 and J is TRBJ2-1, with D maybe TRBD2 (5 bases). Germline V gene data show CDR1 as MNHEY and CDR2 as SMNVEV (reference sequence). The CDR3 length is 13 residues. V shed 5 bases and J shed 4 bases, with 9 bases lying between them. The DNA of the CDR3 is TGTGCCAGCAGTAGGCCGGGATACAATGAGCAGTTCTTC. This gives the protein CASSRPGYNEQFF.

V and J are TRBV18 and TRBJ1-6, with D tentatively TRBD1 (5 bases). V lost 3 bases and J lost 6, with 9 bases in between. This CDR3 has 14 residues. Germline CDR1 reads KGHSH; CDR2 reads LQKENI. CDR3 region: CASSPLDSNSPLHF. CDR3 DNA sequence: TGTGCCAGCTCACCCTTAGACAGTAATTCACCCCTCCACTTT.

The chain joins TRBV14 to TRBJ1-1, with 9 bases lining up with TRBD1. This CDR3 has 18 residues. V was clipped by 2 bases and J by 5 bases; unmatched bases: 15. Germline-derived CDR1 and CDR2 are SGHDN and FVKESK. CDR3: CASSQHWASGQGDTEAFF. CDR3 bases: TGTGCCAGCAGCCAACATTGGGCTTCGGGACAGGGCGATACTGAAGCTTTCTTT.

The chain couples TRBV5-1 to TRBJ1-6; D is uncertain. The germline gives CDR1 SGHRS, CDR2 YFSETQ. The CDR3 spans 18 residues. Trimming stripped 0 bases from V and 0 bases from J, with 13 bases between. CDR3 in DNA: TGCGCCAGCAGCTTGGGGGTTGGAGATAGCTCCTATAATTCACCCCTCCACTTT. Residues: CASSLGVGDSSYNSPLHF.

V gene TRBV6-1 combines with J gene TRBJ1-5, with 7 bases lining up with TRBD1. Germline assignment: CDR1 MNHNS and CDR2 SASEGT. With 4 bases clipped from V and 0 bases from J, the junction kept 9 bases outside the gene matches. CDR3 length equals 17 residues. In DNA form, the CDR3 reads TGTGCCAGCAGTGCACCCACGGGACAGTATAGCAATCAGCCCCAGCATTTT. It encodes CASSAPTGQYSNQPQHF.

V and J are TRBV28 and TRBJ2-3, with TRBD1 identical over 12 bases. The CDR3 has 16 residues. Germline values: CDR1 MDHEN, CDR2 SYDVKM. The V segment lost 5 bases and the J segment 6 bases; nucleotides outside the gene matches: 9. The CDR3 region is CASSLTPGQGADTQYF. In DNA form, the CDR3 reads TGTGCCAGCAGTCTAACTCCGGGACAGGGGGCTGATACGCAGTATTTT.

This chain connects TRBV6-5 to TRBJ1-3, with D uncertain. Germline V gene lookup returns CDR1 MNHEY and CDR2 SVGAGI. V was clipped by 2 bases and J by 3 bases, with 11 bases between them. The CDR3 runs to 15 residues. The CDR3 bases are TGTGCCAGCAGTTACCTCCCTCGGGATGGAAACACCATATATTTT. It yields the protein CASSYLPRDGNTIYF.

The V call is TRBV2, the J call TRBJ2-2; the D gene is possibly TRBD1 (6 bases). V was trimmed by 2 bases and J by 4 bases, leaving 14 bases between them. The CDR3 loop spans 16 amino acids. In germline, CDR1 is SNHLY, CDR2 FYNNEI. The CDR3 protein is CASSETGKTFTGELFF. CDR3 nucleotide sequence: TGTGCCAGCAGTGAAACAGGGAAAACATTCACCGGGGAGCTGTTTTTT. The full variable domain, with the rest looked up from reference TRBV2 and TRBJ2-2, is EPEVTQTPSHQVTQMGQEVILRCVPISNHLYFYWYRQILGQKVEFLVSFYNNEISEKSEIFDDQFSVERPDGSNFTLKIRSTKLEDSAMYFCASSETGKTFTGELFFGEGSRLTVL.

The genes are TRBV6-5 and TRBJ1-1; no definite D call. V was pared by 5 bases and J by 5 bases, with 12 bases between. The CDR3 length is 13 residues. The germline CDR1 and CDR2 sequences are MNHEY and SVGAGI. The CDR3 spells CASSKRGGTEAFF. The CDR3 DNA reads TGTGCCAGCAGTAAACGGGGAGGAACTGAAGCTTTCTTT.